This T cell receptor beta chain was sequenced for a study of OX40 agonist ivuxolimab in advanced cancers. Whole-study context: Patients got intravenous ivuxolimab at 0.01 to 10 mg/kg every 2 weeks. Patients in dose escalation had liver, melanoma, kidney or head and neck cancers.

Findings of the study overall: At doses 0.1 to 3.0 mg/kg, CD4+ and CD8+ clones expanded.

CDR1 and CDR2 (germline): SNHLY, FYNNEI. The ends lost 5 bases at V and 2 bases at J; junction bases unmatched: 5. This CDR3 contains 14 residues. The method was immunoSEQ multiplex PCR; TCRdb's version includes in-frame clones alone and lacks a portion of them. Of roughly 58,000 clones listed, roughly 80% are singletons. Remarks on this clone: The antigen remains unidentified.

The sample was CD4+ or CD8+ T cells sorted from blood, taken in a trial of the OX40 agonist ivuxolimab. The chain couples TRBV2 to TRBJ2-7; 8 bases align to TRBD1. The source of this sequence is an adult with an advanced solid tumor such as melanoma, head and neck, liver or kidney cancer. CDR3 in amino acids: CASSSGTGPYEQYF. CDR3 bases: TGTGCCAGCAGTTCCGGGACAGGCCCCTACGAGCAGTACTTC.